This T cell receptor (beta chain) was captured in a study of T cell responses to AZD1222 COVID-19 vaccine. Whole-study results and caveats: Females outnumbered males among donors, who were mostly white British; clonal diversity was possibly underestimated. Unmutated variant regions are reportedly targeted by nearly half of spike-specific TCRs. AZD1222 recipients seropositive at baseline numbered only six or seven.

Using immunoSEQ multiplex PCR, the repertoire was profiled, and TCRdb retains in-frame clones only, with some absent. The data contain approximately 170,000 clones, 85% to 90% of them singletons. The CDR3 contains 17 residues. CDR1 is LNHDA and CDR2 is SQIVND in the germline V gene (reference sequence). V was pared by 3 bases and J by 1 base, with 8 bases of the junction left unmatched. Concerning this clone itself: Its antigen is still unknown. The identical CDR3 is also encoded by other nucleotide sequences in the sample.

Sample: peripheral blood, taken 28 days after the second AZD1222 dose. The chain carries TRBV19 and TRBJ1-5; 8 bases match TRBD1. The TCR was taken from an adult who received the AZD1222 COVID-19 vaccine. Here the CDR3 reads CASSIRQGAGSNQPQHF. CDR3 bases: TGTGCCAGTAGTATTCGGCAGGGGGCTGGAAGCAATCAGCCCCAGCATTTT.